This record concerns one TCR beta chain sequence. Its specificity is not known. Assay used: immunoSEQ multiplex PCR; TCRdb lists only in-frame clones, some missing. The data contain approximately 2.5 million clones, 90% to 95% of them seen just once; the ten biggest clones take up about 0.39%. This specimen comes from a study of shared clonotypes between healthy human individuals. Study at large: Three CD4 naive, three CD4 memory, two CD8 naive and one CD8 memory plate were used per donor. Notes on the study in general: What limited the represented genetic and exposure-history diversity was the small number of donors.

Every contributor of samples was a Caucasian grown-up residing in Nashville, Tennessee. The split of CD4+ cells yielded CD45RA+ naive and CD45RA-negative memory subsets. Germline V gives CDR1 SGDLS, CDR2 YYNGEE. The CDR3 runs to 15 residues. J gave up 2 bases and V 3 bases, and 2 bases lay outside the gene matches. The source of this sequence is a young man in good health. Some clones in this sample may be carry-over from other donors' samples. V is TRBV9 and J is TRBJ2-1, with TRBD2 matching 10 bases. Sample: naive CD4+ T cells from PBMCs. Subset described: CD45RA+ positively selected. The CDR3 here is CASSDTSGTYNEQFF. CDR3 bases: TGTGCCAGCAGCGATACTAGCGGGACCTACAATGAGCAGTTCTTC.